The 9 T cell receptor beta chains below all came from one sample that was sequenced in a study of vaccination effects on CD4 cells after COVID-19. Ahead of sequencing, the ViraFEST assay grew antigen-specific CD4+ T cells using viral peptide pools. With nine to eleven days of culture completed, CD4+ T cells were isolated. BNT162b2 vaccine or mRNA-1273 vaccine was given to participants in two doses. For these receptors, no antigen is known. TCRdb's copy holds only in-frame clones and misses some; the assay was immunoSEQ multiplex PCR. The sample lists nearly 25,000 clones; roughly three quarters were seen once. This material consisted of CD4+ T cells from PBMCs cultured with SARS-CoV-2 spike peptides, taken after COVID-19 vaccination. The origin of the receptors is a human donor who received a COVID-19 vaccine.

The rearrangement joins TRBV5-4 to TRBJ2-1; 9 bases map to TRBD2. The junction had 8 bases not matched to a gene; V was cut back by 0 bases and J by 4 bases. The CDR3 has 17 amino acids. CDR1 is SGHNT, CDR2 YYREEE, per germline (reference sequence). The CDR3 sequence is CASSLVGGRAGYNEQFF. CDR3 in DNA: TGTGCCAGCAGCTTGGTTGGCGGGAGGGCCGGTTACAATGAGCAGTTCTTC. The full variable domain, rest sourced from reference TRBV5-4 and TRBJ2-1, is ETGVTQSPTHLIKTRGQQVTLRCSSQSGHNTVSWYQQALGQGPQFIFQYYREEENGRGNFPPRFSGLQFPNYSSELNVNALELDDSALYLCASSLVGGRAGYNEQFFGPGTRLTVL.

The chain recombines TRBV4-1 with TRBJ2-4; 11 nucleotides agree with TRBD2. V trimming: 2 bases; J trimming: 0 bases; junction bases outside the gene matches: 9. This CDR3 has 19 residues. The germline V gene encodes CDR1 MGHRA and CDR2 YSYEKL. This CDR3 reads CASSQPLAGAVRAKNIQYF. Here the CDR3 DNA reads TGCGCCAGCAGCCAACCACTAGCGGGGGCAGTAAGAGCCAAAAACATTCAGTACTTC.

The V call is TRBV2, the J call TRBJ1-3; D is perhaps TRBD1 (5 bases). The CDR3 is 14 residues long. V lost 6 bases and J 0 bases, leaving 9 bases between the germline ends. Germline assignment: CDR1 SNHLY and CDR2 FYNNEI. The CDR3 DNA reads TGTGCCAGCAGCGCAGGGAGCTCTGGAAACACCATATATTTT. Translated, it gives CASSAGSSGNTIYF.

The chain links TRBV5-1 to TRBJ1-1; tentatively, D is TRBD1 (6 bases). The CDR3 consists of 16 residues. Trimming removed 0 bases from V and 4 bases from J, with 16 bases in between. The germline gives CDR1 SGHRS, CDR2 YFSETQ. The CDR3, as DNA: TGCGCCAGCAGCTTGGTTGTAGGGGGTTGGTCCACTGAAGCTTTCTTT. Amino acid sequence: CASSLVVGGWSTEAFF.

The chain carries TRBV5-4 and TRBJ2-5; 7 bases map to TRBD2. Germline lookup yields CDR1 SGHNT and CDR2 YYREEE (reference sequence). The junction had 13 bases not matched to a gene; V was cut back by 0 bases and J by 5 bases. The CDR3 is 17 amino acids. The chain's CDR3 is CASSLGPAGAGGETQYF. The CDR3 DNA reads as TGTGCCAGCAGCTTGGGGCCCGCGGGAGCGGGTGGGGAGACCCAGTACTTC.

This chain uses TRBV7-6 with TRBJ1-4, with 11 bases lining up with TRBD1. The length of the CDR3 is 14 residues. CDR1 is SGHVS and CDR2 is FNYEAQ in the germline V gene. Losses at the gene ends were 4 bases for V and 8 bases for J; bases not matched to a gene: 3. DNA for the CDR3: TGTGCCAGCAGCTGGGACAGGGGGGAGGAAAAACTGTTTTTT. This sequence encodes CASSWDRGEEKLFF. The full variable domain, in which reference TRBV7-6 and TRBJ1-4 provide the parts outside the CDR3, is GAGVSQSPRYKVTKRGQDVALRCDPISGHVSLYWYRQALGQGPEFLTYFNYEAQQDKSGLPNDRFSAERPEGSISTLTIQRTEQRDSAMYRCASSWDRGEEKLFFGSGTQLSVL.

The gene calls are TRBV4-1 and TRBJ2-7; the D call may be TRBD1 or TRBD2 (6 bases each). The CDR3 sequence is 18 residues long. V was cut by 4 bases and J by 0 bases, with 22 bases left in between. In germline, CDR1 is MGHRA, CDR2 YSYEKL. The CDR3 spells CASSPFVTGAWNSYEQYF. DNA of the CDR3: TGCGCCAGCAGCCCCTTCGTGACGGGGGCGTGGAACTCCTACGAGCAGTACTTC.

The chain is built from TRBV2 and TRBJ1-6; D is unresolved. CDR3 size: 15 residues. CDR1 is SNHLY and CDR2 is FYNNEI in the germline V gene. Trimming shortened V by 6 bases and J by 7 bases, and 16 bases separated the two germline ends. The CDR3: CASRLNSLENSPLHF. In DNA, the CDR3 is TGTGCCAGCAGGCTAAACAGTTTGGAGAATTCACCCCTCCACTTT.

The rearrangement joins TRBV4-1 to TRBJ1-1; D is unresolved. Trimming took off 4 bases at V and 1 base at J, with 16 bases between the two ends. Germline values: CDR1 MGHRA, CDR2 YSYEKL. The CDR3 is 16 residues long. The CDR3 sequence is CASSPDTKSGNTEAFF. The CDR3 nucleotides are TGCGCCAGCAGCCCGGATACGAAGTCGGGGAACACTGAAGCTTTCTTT.